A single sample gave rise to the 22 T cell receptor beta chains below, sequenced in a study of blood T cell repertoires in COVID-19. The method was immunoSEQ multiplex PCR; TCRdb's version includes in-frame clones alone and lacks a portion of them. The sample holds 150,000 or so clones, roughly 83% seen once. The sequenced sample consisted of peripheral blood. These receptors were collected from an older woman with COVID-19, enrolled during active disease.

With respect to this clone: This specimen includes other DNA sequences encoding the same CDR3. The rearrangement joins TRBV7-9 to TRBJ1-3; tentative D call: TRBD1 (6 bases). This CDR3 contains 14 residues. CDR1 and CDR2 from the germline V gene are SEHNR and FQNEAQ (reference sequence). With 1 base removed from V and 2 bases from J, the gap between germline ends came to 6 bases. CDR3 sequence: CASSLGTAGNTIYF. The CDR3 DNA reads TGTGCCAGCAGCTTAGGGACAGCTGGAAACACCATATATTTT.

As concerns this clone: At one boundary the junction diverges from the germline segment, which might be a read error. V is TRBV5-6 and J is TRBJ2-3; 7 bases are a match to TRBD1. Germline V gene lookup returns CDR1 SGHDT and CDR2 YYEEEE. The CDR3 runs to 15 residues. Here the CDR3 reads CASSLGWDSIDTQYF. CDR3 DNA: TGTGCCAGCAGCTTAGGTTGGGACAGCATAGATACGCAGTATTTT.

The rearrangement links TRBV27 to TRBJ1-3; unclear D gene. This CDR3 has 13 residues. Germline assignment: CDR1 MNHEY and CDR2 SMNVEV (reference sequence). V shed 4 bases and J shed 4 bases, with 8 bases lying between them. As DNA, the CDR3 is TGTGCCAGCAGTTCCGGGGTGGGAAACACCATATATTTT. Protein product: CASSSGVGNTIYF.

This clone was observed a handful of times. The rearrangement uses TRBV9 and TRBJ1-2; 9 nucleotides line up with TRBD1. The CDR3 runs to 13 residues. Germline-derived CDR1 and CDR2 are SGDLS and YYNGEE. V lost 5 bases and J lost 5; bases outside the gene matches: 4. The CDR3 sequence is CASSRQGGYGYTF. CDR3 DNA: TGTGCCAGCAGTCGACAGGGGGGATATGGCTACACCTTC.

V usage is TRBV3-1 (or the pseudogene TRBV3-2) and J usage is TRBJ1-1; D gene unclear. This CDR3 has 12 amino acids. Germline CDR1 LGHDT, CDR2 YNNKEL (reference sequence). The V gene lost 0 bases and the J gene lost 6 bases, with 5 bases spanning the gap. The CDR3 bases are TGTGCCAGCAGCCAAGATGGAGCTGAAGCTTTCTTT. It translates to CASSQDGAEAFF.

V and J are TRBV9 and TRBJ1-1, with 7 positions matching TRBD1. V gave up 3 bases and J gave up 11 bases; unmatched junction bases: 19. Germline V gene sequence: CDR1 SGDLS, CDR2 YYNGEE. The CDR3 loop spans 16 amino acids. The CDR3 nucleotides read TGTGCCAGCAGCGGAACCGGGACAGTCGGGTCTTATGGGGCTTTCTTT. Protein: CASSGTGTVGSYGAFF.

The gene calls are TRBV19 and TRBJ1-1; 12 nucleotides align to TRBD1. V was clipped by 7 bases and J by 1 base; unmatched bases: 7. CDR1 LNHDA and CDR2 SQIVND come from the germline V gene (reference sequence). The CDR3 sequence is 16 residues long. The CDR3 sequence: CASIMGTGGPNTEAFF. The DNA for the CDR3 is TGTGCCAGTATTATGGGGACAGGGGGCCCGAACACTGAAGCTTTCTTT.

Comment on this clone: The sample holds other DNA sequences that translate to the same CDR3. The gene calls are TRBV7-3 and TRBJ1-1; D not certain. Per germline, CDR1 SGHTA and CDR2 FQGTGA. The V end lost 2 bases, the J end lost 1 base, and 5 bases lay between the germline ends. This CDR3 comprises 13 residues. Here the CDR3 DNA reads TGTGCCAGCAGCTTAGGGCAGAACACTGAAGCTTTCTTT. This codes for CASSLGQNTEAFF.

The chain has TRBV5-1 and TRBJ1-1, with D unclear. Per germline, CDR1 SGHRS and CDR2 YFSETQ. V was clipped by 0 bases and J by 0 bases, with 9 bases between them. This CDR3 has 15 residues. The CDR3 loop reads CASSLDGTLNTEAFF. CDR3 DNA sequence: TGCGCCAGCAGCTTGGATGGCACCTTGAACACTGAAGCTTTCTTT.

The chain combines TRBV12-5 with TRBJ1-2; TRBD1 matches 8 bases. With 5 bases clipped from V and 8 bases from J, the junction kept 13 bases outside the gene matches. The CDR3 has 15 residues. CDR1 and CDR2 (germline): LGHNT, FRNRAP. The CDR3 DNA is TGTGCTAGTGGTATAGGAGGGCAGGGGGCTGGAGGCTACACCTTC. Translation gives CASGIGGQGAGGYTF.

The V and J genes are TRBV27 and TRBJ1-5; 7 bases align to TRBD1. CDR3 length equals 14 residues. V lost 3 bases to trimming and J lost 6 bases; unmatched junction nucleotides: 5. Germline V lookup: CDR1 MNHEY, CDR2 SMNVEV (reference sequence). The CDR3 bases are TGTGCCAGCAGTTTGTTAGGGGGCCTTCAGCCCCAGCATTTT. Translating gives CASSLLGGLQPQHF.

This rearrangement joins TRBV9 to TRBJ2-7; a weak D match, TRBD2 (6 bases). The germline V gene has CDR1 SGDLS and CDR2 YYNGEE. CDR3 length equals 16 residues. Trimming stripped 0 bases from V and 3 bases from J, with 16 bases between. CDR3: CASSVGSVGGDYEQYF. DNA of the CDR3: TGTGCCAGCAGCGTAGGATCTGTCGGCGGGGACTACGAGCAGTACTTC.

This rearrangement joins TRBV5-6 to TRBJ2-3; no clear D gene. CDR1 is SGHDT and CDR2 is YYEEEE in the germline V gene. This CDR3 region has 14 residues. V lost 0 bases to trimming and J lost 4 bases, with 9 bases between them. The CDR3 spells CASSLGSSPDTQYF. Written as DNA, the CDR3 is TGTGCCAGCAGCTTGGGTAGCTCCCCAGATACGCAGTATTTT.

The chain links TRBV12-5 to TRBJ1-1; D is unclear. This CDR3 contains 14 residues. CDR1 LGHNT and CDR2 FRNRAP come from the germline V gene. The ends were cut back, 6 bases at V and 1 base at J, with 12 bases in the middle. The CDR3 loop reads CASGYSLKNTEAFF. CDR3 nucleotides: TGTGCTAGTGGGTACAGCTTAAAGAACACTGAAGCTTTCTTT.

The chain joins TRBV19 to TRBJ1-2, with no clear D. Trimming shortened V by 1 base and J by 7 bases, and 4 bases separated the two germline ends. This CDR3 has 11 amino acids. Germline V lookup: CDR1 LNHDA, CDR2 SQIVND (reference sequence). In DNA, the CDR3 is TGTGCCAGTAGTATAGTCTCTGGCTACACCTTC. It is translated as CASSIVSGYTF. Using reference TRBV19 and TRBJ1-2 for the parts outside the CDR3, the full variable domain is DGGITQSPKYLFRKEGQNVTLSCEQNLNHDAMYWYRQDPGQGLRLIYYSQIVNDFQKGDIAEGYSVSREKKESFPLTVTSAQKNPTAFYLCASSIVSGYTFGSGTRLTVV.

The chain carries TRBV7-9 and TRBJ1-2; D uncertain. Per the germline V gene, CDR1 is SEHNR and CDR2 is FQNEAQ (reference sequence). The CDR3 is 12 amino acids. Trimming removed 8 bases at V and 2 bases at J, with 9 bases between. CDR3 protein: CASRYTNYGYTF. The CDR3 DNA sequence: TGTGCCAGCCGATACACAAACTATGGCTACACCTTC.

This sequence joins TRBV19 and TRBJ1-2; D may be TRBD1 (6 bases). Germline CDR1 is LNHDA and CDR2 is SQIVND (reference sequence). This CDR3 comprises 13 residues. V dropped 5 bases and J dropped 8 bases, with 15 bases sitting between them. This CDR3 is CASSFRGAEGYTF. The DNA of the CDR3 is TGTGCCAGTAGTTTCCGGGGGGCTGAGGGCTACACCTTC.

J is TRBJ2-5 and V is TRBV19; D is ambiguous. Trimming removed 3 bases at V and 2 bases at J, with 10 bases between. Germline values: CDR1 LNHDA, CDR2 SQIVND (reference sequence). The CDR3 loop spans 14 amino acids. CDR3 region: CASSIPQRQETQYF. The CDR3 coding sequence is TGTGCCAGTAGTATCCCGCAGAGGCAAGAGACCCAGTACTTC.

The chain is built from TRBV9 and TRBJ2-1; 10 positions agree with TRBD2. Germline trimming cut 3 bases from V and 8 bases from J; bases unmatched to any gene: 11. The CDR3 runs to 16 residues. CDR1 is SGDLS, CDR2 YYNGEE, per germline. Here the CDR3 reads CASSAERTSGNHEQFF. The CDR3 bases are TGTGCCAGCAGCGCCGAGCGGACTAGCGGAAATCATGAGCAGTTCTTC.

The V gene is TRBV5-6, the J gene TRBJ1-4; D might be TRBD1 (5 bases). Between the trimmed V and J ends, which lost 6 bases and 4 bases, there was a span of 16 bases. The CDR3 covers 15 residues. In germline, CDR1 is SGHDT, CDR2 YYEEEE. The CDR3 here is CASTLGPGGNEKLFF. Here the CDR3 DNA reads TGTGCCAGCACCCTTGGGCCGGGGGGTAATGAAAAACTGTTTTTT.

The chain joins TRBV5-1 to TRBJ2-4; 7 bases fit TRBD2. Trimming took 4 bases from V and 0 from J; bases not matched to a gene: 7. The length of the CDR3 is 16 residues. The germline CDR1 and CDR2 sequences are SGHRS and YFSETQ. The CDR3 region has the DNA TGCGCCAGCAGCCCTGGGGGAGGGGTAGCCAAAAACATTCAGTACTTC. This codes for CASSPGGGVAKNIQYF.

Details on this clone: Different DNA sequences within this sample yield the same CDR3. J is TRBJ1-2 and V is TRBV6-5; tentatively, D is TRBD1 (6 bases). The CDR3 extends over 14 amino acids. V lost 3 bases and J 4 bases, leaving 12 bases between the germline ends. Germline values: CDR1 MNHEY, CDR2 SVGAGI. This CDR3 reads CASSYLGQSYGYTF. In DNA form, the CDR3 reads TGTGCCAGCAGTTATTTAGGACAGTCCTATGGCTACACCTTC.